This T cell receptor beta chain was retrieved from a study of T cells in Graves' hyperthyroidism and ophthalmopathy. Study-wide context: Any treatment followed the collection of peripheral blood at initial diagnosis. Regarding the study as a whole: Researchers report that a 13 V-J model separated ophthalmopathy from stable hyperthyroidism.

This clonotype was picked up many times. Antigen unknown. It was uncontrolled infection, other autoimmune disease, pregnancy or lactation that excluded patients. Ahead of any ophthalmopathy symptoms, the blood sample was obtained at the first diagnosis of hyperthyroidism. The investigators amplified TCR beta CDR3 regions from RNA transcripts. HTBI primers drove first-round RT-PCR of the TCR CDR3. Via MiXCR, TCRdb re-called the multiplex PCR reads, giving one row per CDR3 protein. The sample holds 550,000 to 850,000 distinct CDR3 sequences; 15% to 20% are singletons and the top ten take 16%. The V gene's germline CDR1 is MNHEY and CDR2 SMNVEV (reference sequence). V was pared by 0 bases and J by 0 bases, with 9 bases of the junction left unmatched. The CDR3 has 18 residues.

Source material: blood. This chain links TRBV27 with TRBJ1-1; 8 bases align to TRBD1. This clonotype was obtained from a woman between 45 and 65 years old with Graves' hyperthyroidism that later progressed to Graves' ophthalmopathy. This CDR3 reads CASSLSLSGGVMNTEAFF. The CDR3 DNA reads TGTGCCAGCAGTTTATCTTTGTCAGGGGGCGTGATGAACACTGAAGCTTTCTTT.